This T cell receptor beta chain originates from a study of T cell responses to AZD1222 COVID-19 vaccine. Study results and limitations: Just a handful of AZD1222 recipients tested seropositive at baseline. Of spike-specific TCRs, nearly half reportedly target regions left unmutated in variants. Across spike, vaccine-associated CD4 TCRs were found, dominant at 160-218 and 743-854.

V was shortened by 8 bases and J by 7 bases, with 14 bases between the two germline ends. CDR3 length: 12 amino acids. Germline V gene data show CDR1 as MDHEN and CDR2 as SYDVKM. Turning to this clone: Antigen specificity is unknown.

Some clones are missing from TCRdb's copy, which holds only in-frame ones; the method was immunoSEQ multiplex PCR. The sample holds around 140,000 clones; 85% to 95% are singletons and the top ten take 4.5% to 5.5%. The chain couples TRBV28 to TRBJ1-2; possibly TRBD1 for D (5 bases). The sequenced sample was peripheral blood, obtained on day 0 of AZD1222 vaccination. This clonotype originated in an adult in good health. The CDR3 region is CASLEIRGGYTF. In DNA, the CDR3 is TGTGCCAGCCTGGAAATAAGGGGTGGCTACACCTTC.